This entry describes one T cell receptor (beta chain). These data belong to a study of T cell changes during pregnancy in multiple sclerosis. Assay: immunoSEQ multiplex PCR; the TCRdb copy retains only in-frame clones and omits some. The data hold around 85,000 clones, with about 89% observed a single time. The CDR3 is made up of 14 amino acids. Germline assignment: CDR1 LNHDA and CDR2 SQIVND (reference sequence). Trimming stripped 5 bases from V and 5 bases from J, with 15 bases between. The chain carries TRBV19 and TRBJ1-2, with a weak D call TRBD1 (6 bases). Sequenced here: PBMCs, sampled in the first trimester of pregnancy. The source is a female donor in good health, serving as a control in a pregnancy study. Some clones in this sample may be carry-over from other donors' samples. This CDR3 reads CASSFPGDLYGYTF. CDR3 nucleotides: TGTGCCAGTAGTTTTCCAGGGGATTTGTATGGCTACACCTTC. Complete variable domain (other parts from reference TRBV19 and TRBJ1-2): DGGITQSPKYLFRKEGQNVTLSCEQNLNHDAMYWYRQDPGQGLRLIYYSQIVNDFQKGDIAEGYSVSREKKESFPLTVTSAQKNPTAFYLCASSFPGDLYGYTFGSGTRLTVV.